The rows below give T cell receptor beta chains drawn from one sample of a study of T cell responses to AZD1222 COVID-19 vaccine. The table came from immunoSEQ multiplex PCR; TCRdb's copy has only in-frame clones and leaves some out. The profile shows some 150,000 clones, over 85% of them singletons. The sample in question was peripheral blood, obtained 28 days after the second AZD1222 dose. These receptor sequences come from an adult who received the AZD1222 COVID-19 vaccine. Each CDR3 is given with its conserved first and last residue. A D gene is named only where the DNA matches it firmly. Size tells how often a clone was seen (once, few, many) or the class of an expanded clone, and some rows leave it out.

TGTGCCAGCAGCTTAAAAGGGACAGGGAGCACAGATACGCAGTATTTT,CASSLKGTGSTDTQYF,-,TRBJ2-3,TRBV7-2,TRBD1,16
TGCGCCAGCAGCTTGGCAATAGGGCCGAACACCGGGGAGCTGTTTTTT,CASSLAIGPNTGELFF,-,TRBJ2-2,TRBV5-1,-,16
TGTGCCAGCAGCCGGGGGGTTCAAGAGACCCAGTACTTC,CASSRGVQETQYF,-,TRBJ2-5,TRBV12-3/TRBV12-4,TRBD2,13
TGTGCCACCAGCCCGCCGGGCGCGGTGATAGATGGCTACACCTTC,CATSPPGAVIDGYTF,-,TRBJ1-2,TRBV24-1,-,15
TGTGCCAGCAGCGTCTCCGGCCATAGCAATCAGCCCCAGCATTTT,CASSVSGHSNQPQHF,-,TRBJ1-5,TRBV9,-,15
TGCGCCAGCAGCGGTGGGACAGGGGCCTCAATTGGCACAGATACGCAGTATTTT,CASSGGTGASIGTDTQYF,-,TRBJ2-3,TRBV5-1,TRBD1,18
TGTGCCAGCAGTCCCCTGGGGACACCACAAGAGACCCAGTACTTC,CASSPLGTPQETQYF,-,TRBJ2-5,TRBV6-2/TRBV6-3,-,15
TGTGCCAGCAGCCAAGATCTGGGGGGTGCCGGGGCCAACGTCCTGACTTTC,CASSQDLGGAGANVLTF,-,TRBJ2-6,TRBV3-1/TRBV3-2,-,17
TGTGCCAGCAGTTACTTGGGGGCGATCTATGGCTACACCTTC,CASSYLGAIYGYTF,-,TRBJ1-2,TRBV6-2/TRBV6-3,-,14
TGTGCCAGCAGTTTGAGGGGGTATGGCTACACCTTC,CASSLRGYGYTF,-,TRBJ1-2,TRBV28,-,12
TGTGCCAGCAGCTATCTTTGGGAGGCTGAAGCTTTCTTT,CASSYLWEAEAFF,once,TRBJ1-1,TRBV5-5,-,13
TGCGCCAGCAGCTTCTACGGGGCCGCTGGAAACACCATATATTTT,CASSFYGAAGNTIYF,-,TRBJ1-3,TRBV5-1,-,15
TGTGCCAGCAGCGTAGCCCCGGGGGGGGAGCATGGCTACACCTTC,CASSVAPGGEHGYTF,once,TRBJ1-2,TRBV9,-,15
TGTGCCAGCAGCTTGGGGTTGGGGAACACCATATATTTT,CASSLGLGNTIYF,-,TRBJ1-3,TRBV5-4,-,13
TGTGCCAGCAGTTTTGGGACAGCATACGAGCAGTACTTC,CASSFGTAYEQYF,-,TRBJ2-7,TRBV27,TRBD1,13
TGTGCCAGCAGCTTGGAGGGAGGGGACTACGAGCAGTACTTC,CASSLEGGDYEQYF,-,TRBJ2-7,TRBV5-4,TRBD2,14
TGTGCCAGCAGTTCCCCGAATTATGGATTGGGACAAGAGACCCAGTACTTC,CASSSPNYGLGQETQYF,-,TRBJ2-5,TRBV6-2/TRBV6-3,-,17
TGTGCCAGCAGTGACCGCAGGGTCGATTGGAACAATGAGCAGTTCTTC,CASSDRRVDWNNEQFF,once,TRBJ2-1,TRBV6-1,-,16
TGTGCCAGCAGCCTTCGTTCCGGGGAGCTGTTTTTT,CASSLRSGELFF,-,TRBJ2-2,TRBV25-1,-,12
TGTGCCAGCAAAGGACTAGCGGGAGGGCCGAATACCGGGGAGCTGTTTTTT,CASKGLAGGPNTGELFF,-,TRBJ2-2,TRBV28,TRBD2,17
TGCGCCAGCAGCCAAATTCTAGATTCAACTAATGAAAAACTGTTTTTT,CASSQILDSTNEKLFF,-,TRBJ1-4,TRBV4-1,-,16
TGTGCCAGCAGCTCCCTGACTAGCGGCCCTTACAATGAGCAGTTCTTC,CASSSLTSGPYNEQFF,-,TRBJ2-1,TRBV27,TRBD2,16
TGTGCCAGCTCACAACGGACAGTCCAAGAGACCCAGTACTTC,CASSQRTVQETQYF,-,TRBJ2-5,TRBV6-5,-,14
TGTGCCAGCAGTTCACATACCGGGACTAGCGACTCTGGGGCCAACGTCCTGACTTTC,CASSSHTGTSDSGANVLTF,-,TRBJ2-6,TRBV27,TRBD2,19
TGCGCCAGCAGCCAGGACAGGGGCTACGAGCAGTACTTC,CASSQDRGYEQYF,-,TRBJ2-7,TRBV4-3,TRBD1,13
TGTGCCAGCAGCTTAGGAAGCCACTACGAGCAGTACTTC,CASSLGSHYEQYF,-,TRBJ2-7,TRBV11-1,-,13
TGTGCCAGCAGTGTTCTAGCGGGAGCAAACAATGAGCAGTTCTTC,CASSVLAGANNEQFF,-,TRBJ2-1,TRBV25-1,TRBD2,15
TGTGCCAGTAGTGGGGACGGAAGCAATCAGCCCCAGCATTTT,CASSGDGSNQPQHF,-,TRBJ1-5,TRBV19,-,14
TGTGCCAGTAGTATCGGACAGGGAGCCCCTTTTTCGCAGCCCCAGCATTTT,CASSIGQGAPFSQPQHF,-,TRBJ1-5,TRBV19,TRBD1,17
TGTGCCTGGAGTGGCTTGTCACGTAGGGTAAGCTCCTACAATGAGCAGTTCTTC,CAWSGLSRRVSSYNEQFF,-,TRBJ2-1,TRBV30,-,18
TGTGCCAGCACCCCAGTAGGAGGGGACTATGGCTACACCTTC,CASTPVGGDYGYTF,-,TRBJ1-2,TRBV11-2,-,14
TGTGCCAGCACCCGCGCGAACACTGAAGCTTTCTTT,CASTRANTEAFF,once,TRBJ1-1,TRBV2,-,12
TGTGCCAGTAGTCCCGTTGCTAATGGTGAGCTGTTTTTT,CASSPVANGELFF,-,TRBJ2-2,TRBV19,-,13
TGTGCCAGCAGTGTATCCGCGGGGTCGTATAACTCAGGCTACACCTTC,CASSVSAGSYNSGYTF,-,TRBJ1-2,TRBV27,-,16
TGTGCCATCAGGCTGTCGACAGGAGGCCAGTACAACTATGGCTACACCTTC,CAIRLSTGGQYNYGYTF,-,TRBJ1-2,TRBV10-3,-,17
TGTGCCAGCAGCTTAGGGGACAGTAACACTGAAGCTTTCTTT,CASSLGDSNTEAFF,few,TRBJ1-1,TRBV7-3,TRBD1,14
TGTGCCAGTACCGAGGCGGGATGGCCCCTCCACTTT,CASTEAGWPLHF,once,TRBJ1-6,TRBV19,-,12
TGTGCCAGCAGCTTTCCCTGGAGTCGAAGGGGCCCGGGAACCTACGAGCAGTACTTC,CASSFPWSRRGPGTYEQYF,-,TRBJ2-7,TRBV11-2,-,19
TGTGCCAGCAGCCAAGATCGAATGGGGGGCCACCCCCCCCAAGAGACCCAGTACTTC,CASSQDRMGGHPPQETQYF,-,TRBJ2-5,TRBV14,-,19
TGTGCCAGCAGTATACGGGAAGAGACCCAGTACTTC,CASSIREETQYF,-,TRBJ2-5,TRBV9,-,12